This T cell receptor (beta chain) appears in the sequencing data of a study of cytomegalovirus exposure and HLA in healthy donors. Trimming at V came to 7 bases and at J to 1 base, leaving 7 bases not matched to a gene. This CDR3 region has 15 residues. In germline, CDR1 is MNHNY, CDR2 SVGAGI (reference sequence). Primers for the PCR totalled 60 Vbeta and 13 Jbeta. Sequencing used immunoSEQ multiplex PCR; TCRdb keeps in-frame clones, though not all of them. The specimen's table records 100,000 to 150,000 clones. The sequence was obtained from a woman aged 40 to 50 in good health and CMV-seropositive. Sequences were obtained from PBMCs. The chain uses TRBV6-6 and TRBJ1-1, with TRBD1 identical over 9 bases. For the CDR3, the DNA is TGTGCCAGCACCCTTGCGGGACAGGGGAACACTGAAGCTTTCTTT. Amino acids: CASTLAGQGNTEAFF.